This T cell receptor beta chain is drawn from a study of T-cell memory formation after mild COVID-19 (TCRdb year 2021). Concerning the study at large: TCR sequence clusters from the two donors were found to be largely donor specific. T-cell clones expanding and contracting after mild COVID-19 in a couple of donors were tracked by longitudinal TCRalpha and TCRbeta repertoire sequencing. Two young, previously healthy adult volunteers, one female and one male, were included in the cohort.

General study outcomes and caveats: Contracting CD4+ clones were located mainly in the CM and EM memory subsets, whereas CD8+ clones were found to be enriched in EMRA. SARS-CoV-2 specificity of the second-wave clones peaking on day 37 was not confirmed. Some responding clones were found in pre-infection memory, which suggests that pre-existing cross-reactive memory T cells took part in the SARS-CoV-2 response. From day 15 to 85, contracting clones showed balanced CD4/CD8 phenotypes, whereas a second wave of clones that expanded from day 15 to 37 leaned towards CD4+. Only a couple of mild cases were covered in the study, and larger cohorts including severe cases with pre-infection samples were considered necessary.

V is reduced by 1 base and J by 6 bases, leaving a spacing of 19 bases between them. Sequences MGHDK (CDR1) and SYGVNS (CDR2) are obtained from the germline V gene. The CDR3 has 16 amino acids, counting the end cysteine and phenylalanine. Only the CDR3 DNA is retained, 48 bases long and in frame from the first base. Ficoll-Paque density gradient centrifugation was used to isolate PBMCs. Comment on this clonotype: Its antigen target is currently unknown. Base-call qualities are not available, and no considerably larger clone is one nucleotide away.

Sequencing was performed on an Illumina NovaSeq 6000. TCRalpha and TCRbeta cDNA libraries were constructed by 5'RACE with constant-segment primers, with sample barcodes and unique molecular identifiers being introduced. Trizol reagent was used to extract RNA from every sample. Libraries were amplified in two PCR steps, with a second sample barcode and Illumina TruSeq adapters added in the second step. The libraries were sequenced on an Illumina NovaSeq using 2 x 150 bp paired-end reads. In the original analysis: Reads were demultiplexed and collapsed into UMI-guided consensus sequences with migec v1.2.7. With mixcr v2.1.11, UMI consensuses were aligned to TRA and TRB V and J templates and assembled into clonotypes. A clonotype was counted as expanded or contracted only if both edgeR and NoisET called the change significant, with noise models trained on biological replicates. For edgeR calls, the thresholds were a false discovery rate-adjusted p below 0.01 and a log2 fold-change of 1. As an exploratory analysis of dynamics, max-normalized trajectories of the 1000 most abundant clonotypes were examined with PCA combined with hierarchical clustering. Separately sequenced CD4+ and CD8+ repertoires were used to assign the CD4 or CD8 phenotype of responding clones. The public reads were reanalyzed by TCRdb: fastp trimming at Q25, MiXCR alignment, in-frame beta chains only. Each CDR3 protein appears once, grouped with its most common genes and DNA. Here the V and J calls rest on TCRdb's processing, not on the authors' analysis. This sample is represented by around 370,000 distinct CDR3 sequences; roughly 20% of them were singletons. Of the sample, roughly an eighth is held by the ten largest clones.

The TCR originated in an adult woman who had mild COVID-19 (a few samples of this study predate the infection). The sample titles of this study are shuffled in the database, so cell type and time point are left out; the donor was told from shared clones. The chain joins TRBV25-1 to TRBJ2-7, with the D segment identity uncertain. Sequencing was carried out using PBMCs or a T cell subset sorted from them (not recorded which). At the DNA level, the sequence is TGTGCCAGCAGTGAATCCACGGAGCCCGCTTATTCCGAGCAGTACTTC. It translates as CASSESTEPAYSEQYF.